Listed here are 13 T cell receptor beta chains from one sample, sequenced in a study of regulatory T cells in long-lasting Graves disease listed by TCRdb under 2021. The time point label, read with the paper, signifies: newly diagnosed GD, antithyroid drugs for less than 3 months. RNA was extracted from PBMCs in TRIzol for both TCR sequencing and RNA sequencing. Library generation was performed with multiplex PCR. TCRdb lists the instrument as Illumina HiSeq 4000. To build TCR beta libraries, CDR3 regions were amplified by Arm-PCR using iRepertoire HTBI primers. TCRdb ran its own pipeline on the public reads, namely fastp trimming at Q25 and MiXCR clone calling, and kept in-frame beta chains. Each CDR3 protein appears once, grouped with its most common genes and DNA. The sample data list 400,000 to 650,000 distinct CDR3 sequences, and around 16% of these were observed just once. About 25% of the sample goes to the ten largest clones.

This sample also appeared in a second study, on T cells in Graves' hyperthyroidism and ophthalmopathy.

The sequencing used peripheral blood mononuclear cells (PBMCs), collected at new diagnosis, from a patient treated with antithyroid drugs. The receptors stem from a woman between 40 and 65 years old with Graves disease. Donor details come from another sample of the same person, matched by shared clones.

This clonotype was detected only a few times. The V gene is TRBV12-3 or TRBV12-4, the J gene TRBJ2-7; D uncertain. The CDR3 covers 11 residues. Trimming left V 1 base short and J 10 bases short, with 8 bases between. The CDR3 protein is CASSLGDFQYF. CDR3 in DNA: TGTGCCAGCAGTTTAGGGGATTTTCAGTACTTC.

This clonotype was seen a few times. This chain joins TRBV12-3 or TRBV12-4 and TRBJ1-4, with a weak D call TRBD1 (5 bases). The CDR3 loop spans 15 amino acids. Trimming took off 6 bases at V and 8 bases at J, with 19 bases between the two ends. CDR3 coding DNA: TGTGCCAGCAGGGATGCCGGGGGGAAGGTGGAAAAACTGTTTTTT. This sequence encodes CASRDAGGKVEKLFF.

Many counts were recorded for this clonotype. The V call is TRBV11-2, the J call TRBJ1-1; D uncertain. The germline V and J ends were trimmed by 4 bases and 0 bases, with 12 bases remaining between them. Germline assignment: CDR1 SGHAT and CDR2 FQNNGV. The CDR3 loop spans 15 amino acids. The CDR3 protein is CASSYLQLMNTEAFF. Here the CDR3 DNA reads TGTGCCAGCAGCTATCTCCAACTCATGAACACTGAAGCTTTCTTT.

The table lists this clonotype with many counts. The chain links TRBV12-3 or TRBV12-4 to TRBJ1-4; no clear D gene. The V end lost 1 base, the J end lost 0 bases, and 9 bases lay between the germline ends. The CDR3 extends over 16 amino acids. CDR3 bases: TGTGCCAGCAGTTTAGTACGGATTGCAACTAATGAAAAACTGTTTTTT. Translated, it gives CASSLVRIATNEKLFF.

This clonotype was seen many times. This sequence joins TRBV29-1 and TRBJ2-1; D not certain. There are 14 residues in the CDR3. Germline V gives CDR1 SQVTM, CDR2 ANQGSEA. Trimming pared 7 bases from V and 2 bases from J, leaving 15 bases between. The CDR3 here is CSALVGNTYNEQFF. CDR3 nucleotides: TGCAGCGCTTTAGTGGGGAACACCTACAATGAGCAGTTCTTC.

V is TRBV28 and J is TRBJ1-2, with D perhaps TRBD1 (5 bases). The CDR3 contains 16 residues. Germline V CDR1 and CDR2: MDHEN, SYDVKM. V lost 5 bases to trimming and J lost 7 bases, with 23 bases between them. The CDR3 protein is CASSPQGGSKGFGYTF. CDR3 bases: TGTGCCAGCAGTCCGCAGGGAGGCAGTAAAGGGTTTGGCTACACCTTC.

This clonotype was seen ten or more times. J is TRBJ2-1 and V is TRBV7-3; no firm D call. V was pared by 2 bases and J by 6 bases, with 14 bases between. The CDR3 has 15 amino acids. Germline CDR1 is SGHTA and CDR2 is FQGTGA. The CDR3 DNA reads as TGTGCCAGCAGCTTACGGGCCCAACGGACCAATGAGCAGTTCTTC. It specifies CASSLRAQRTNEQFF.

This clonotype appeared many times. CDR3 nucleotide sequence: TGCGCCAGCAGCTTGGGACTAGCGGTCTCCTACGAGCAGTACTTC. Protein sequence: CASSLGLAVSYEQYF. J is TRBJ2-7 and V is TRBV5-1; 9 bases line up with TRBD2. V trimming: 0 bases; J trimming: 0 bases; junction bases outside the gene matches: 1. CDR3 length equals 15 residues. From germline, CDR1 is SGHRS and CDR2 YFSETQ.

J is TRBJ2-1 and V is TRBV9; 9 nucleotides align to TRBD1. From germline, CDR1 is SGDLS and CDR2 YYNGEE. Losses at the gene ends were 4 bases for V and 5 bases for J; bases not matched to a gene: 10. The CDR3 covers 16 residues. CDR3 in DNA: TGTGCCAGCAGCTCAGAGGGGACAGGGCACGACAATGAGCAGTTCTTC. Protein sequence: CASSSEGTGHDNEQFF.

This clonotype was counted at least ten times. The chain has TRBV12-3 or TRBV12-4 and TRBJ2-5; D ambiguous. This CDR3 comprises 15 residues. With 3 bases removed from V and 1 base from J, the gap between germline ends came to 12 bases. The CDR3 protein is CASSLGWNVQETQYF. In nucleotides, the CDR3 is TGTGCCAGCAGTTTGGGGTGGAACGTCCAAGAGACCCAGTACTTC.

The chain employs TRBV11-3 and TRBJ2-1; 9 bases align to TRBD2. Germline-derived CDR1 and CDR2 are SGHNT and YENEEA. The CDR3 runs to 17 residues. The V and J ends lost 7 bases and 3 bases, in that order; junction bases with no gene match: 13. In nucleotides, the CDR3 is TGTGCCAGCACCCCCGTAGCTAGCGGGGACCACTACAATGAGCAGTTCTTC. Its protein product is CASTPVASGDHYNEQFF.

The rearrangement links TRBV14 to TRBJ2-1; 7 bases line up with TRBD2. The J segment lost 0 bases and the V segment lost 5 bases, leaving 10 bases of the junction unmatched. This CDR3 comprises 17 residues. Germline V gene sequence: CDR1 SGHDN, CDR2 FVKESK. The CDR3 loop is CASSFRSGASSYNEQFF. The DNA for the CDR3 is TGTGCCAGCAGCTTTAGGAGCGGGGCGAGCTCCTACAATGAGCAGTTCTTC.

The chain joins TRBV7-8 to TRBJ2-3; D perhaps matches TRBD1 (5 bases). This CDR3 comprises 14 residues. CDR1 is SGHVS and CDR2 is FQNEAQ in the germline V gene. Trimming pared 4 bases from V and 11 bases from J, leaving 19 bases between. The CDR3: CASSSAGHTILQYF. In DNA form, the CDR3 reads TGTGCCAGCAGCTCCGCCGGACATACCATCCTGCAGTATTTT.